The sequence of this T cell receptor (beta chain) was determined in a study of T cell repertoires in cytomegalovirus infection (dated by TCRdb to between 2017 and 2020). Regarding the complete study: Alongside well-studied HLA-B-restricted epitopes, the peptide stimulations were aimed at recently identified HLA-C-restricted CMV epitopes, whose presentation resists viral immunomodulation. Donor HLA type was relevant to the analysis, because carriage of CMV infection together with the matching HLA type was indicated by public TCR beta signatures. Results the study describes overall, beyond this receptor: In both this cohort and an independent approximately 400-donor cohort, the cumulative frequency of public TCR beta family members distinguished carriers of CMV infection plus the relevant HLA type. The ex vivo response was dominated by HLA-C-restricted CMV-specific TCR beta clonotypes, and the single most frequent clonotype in two of eight donors was supplied by these HLA-C-restricted clonotypes.

TCRdb lists the instrument as Illumina HiSeq 1500. TCRdb took the public reads, trimmed them with fastp at Q25, ran MiXCR for clone calling and kept in-frame beta chains. Each CDR3 protein gets just one entry, which takes the most common genes and DNA from the rows behind it. This sample gives some 940,000 distinct CDR3 sequences in total; approximately 30% of them show up just once. The ten largest account for 13% of the sample. CDR1 and CDR2 (MNHEY, SVGAGI) derive from the germline V gene. The V and J ends are trimmed by 6 bases and 3 bases, leaving 17 bases between them. Counted from cysteine to phenylalanine, this CDR3 has 16 amino acids. Only the CDR3 region is kept as DNA, spanning 48 bases read in frame from base 1. Reading the label with the study, this specimen's treatment or condition is: in vitro stimulation with specific CMV peptide epitopes to enrich CMV-specific T cells. This clonotype was detected only a few times. Its target antigen remains unknown. Base-call qualities are not available, and no considerably larger clone is one nucleotide away.

This sample comprised cultured CD8+ T cells from PBMCs, obtained from culture after CMV antigen stimulation. The TCR sequence derives from a human donor in good health (CMV status not recorded). Some clones in this sample may be carry-over from other donors' samples. The receptor chain draws on TRBV6-5 and TRBJ1-4, with a tentative D gene TRBD1 over 6 matching bases. At the DNA level, the sequence is TGTGCCAGCAGACACAGGGATTTAGCACCTAATGAAAAACTGTTTTTT. Translation gives CASRHRDLAPNEKLFF.